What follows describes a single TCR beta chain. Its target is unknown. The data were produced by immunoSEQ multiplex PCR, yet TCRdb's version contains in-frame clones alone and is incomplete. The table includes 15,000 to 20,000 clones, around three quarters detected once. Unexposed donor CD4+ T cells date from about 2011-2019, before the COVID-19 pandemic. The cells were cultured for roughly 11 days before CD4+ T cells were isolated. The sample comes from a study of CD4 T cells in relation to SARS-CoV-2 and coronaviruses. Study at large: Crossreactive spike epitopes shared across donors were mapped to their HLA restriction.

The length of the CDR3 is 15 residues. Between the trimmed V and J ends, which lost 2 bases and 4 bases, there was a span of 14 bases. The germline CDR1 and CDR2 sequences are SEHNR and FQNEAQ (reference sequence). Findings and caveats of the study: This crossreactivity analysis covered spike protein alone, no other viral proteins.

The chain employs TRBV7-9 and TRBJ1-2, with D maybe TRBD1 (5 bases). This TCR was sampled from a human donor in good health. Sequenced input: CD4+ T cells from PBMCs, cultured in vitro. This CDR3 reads CASSLSRASLYGYTF. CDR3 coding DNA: TGTGCCAGCAGCTTAAGCAGGGCCAGCCTCTATGGCTACACCTTC.